Shown below are 16 T cell receptor beta chains from a single sample sequenced in a study of blood T cell repertoires in COVID-19. Measured with immunoSEQ multiplex PCR; TCRdb has only the in-frame clones, and not every one. The table shows over 110,000 clones, with approximately 87% occurring only once. Material for sequencing was PBMCs or T cells enriched from blood (not recorded which). The receptors come from a man over 45 in a cohort exposed to, infected with or recovered from COVID-19 (not recorded which).

The rearrangement joins TRBV7-9 to TRBJ2-7; D gene uncertain. The germline V and J ends were trimmed by 3 bases and 4 bases, with 10 bases remaining between them. The germline gives CDR1 SEHNR, CDR2 FQNEAQ (reference sequence). This CDR3 contains 13 residues. CDR3 coding DNA: TGTGCCAGCAGCTTTGGCGGATTTTACGAGCAGTACTTC. It codes for CASSFGGFYEQYF.

V and J are TRBV11-2 and TRBJ2-1; D is uncertain. The germline V and J ends were trimmed by 3 bases and 10 bases, with 10 bases remaining between them. CDR1 is SGHAT and CDR2 is FQNNGV in the germline V gene. The CDR3 is 12 amino acids. The CDR3 bases are TGTGCCAGCAGCTTTTTGGGCAGAGAGCAGTTCTTC. Translation gives CASSFLGREQFF.

V usage is TRBV10-2 and J usage is TRBJ2-1; 13 bases match TRBD2. Germline CDR1 and CDR2: WSHSY and SAAADI. V dropped 7 bases and J dropped 7; count of bases not matched to a gene: 10. The CDR3 covers 16 residues. Here the CDR3 DNA reads TGCGCCAGCAAGAGAACGGGACTAGCGGGGTGGAATGAGCAGTTCTTC. Protein product: CASKRTGLAGWNEQFF.

The chain joins TRBV12-3 or TRBV12-4 to TRBJ1-2; 9 bases align to TRBD1. The CDR3 totals 13 residues. V dropped 6 bases and J dropped 7; count of bases not matched to a gene: 6. The CDR3 loop is CASSKGQGTGYTF. As DNA, the CDR3 is TGTGCCAGCAGCAAGGGACAGGGAACTGGCTACACCTTC.

This clone was detected only once. V and J are TRBV10-3 and TRBJ1-2; tentative D call: TRBD1 (6 bases). The CDR3 spans 19 residues. Trimming pared 1 base from V and 0 bases from J, leaving 21 bases between. From germline, CDR1 is ENHRY and CDR2 SYGVKD. The CDR3 nucleotides read TGTGCCATCAGTGAGTTTTCCTCCAGGGGCCCAAATACTAACTATGGCTACACCTTC. Encoded protein: CAISEFSSRGPNTNYGYTF.

V gene TRBV7-2 combines with J gene TRBJ2-7, with D unclear. Trimming left V 1 base short and J 7 bases short, with 17 bases between. The CDR3 is 15 residues long. CDR1 is SGHTA, CDR2 FQGNSA, per germline. The CDR3 loop is CASSLVSRPSGEQYF. The CDR3 nucleotides read TGTGCCAGCAGCTTAGTAAGTCGGCCGTCCGGGGAGCAGTACTTC.

The gene calls are TRBV6-1 and TRBJ2-5; D not resolved. Germline V lookup: CDR1 MNHNS, CDR2 SASEGT. V lost 3 bases to trimming and J lost 4 bases, with 12 bases between them. The CDR3 loop spans 14 amino acids. CDR3 in DNA: TGTGCCAGCAGTGAGCGGCTATTTGGAGAGACCCAGTACTTC. This sequence encodes CASSERLFGETQYF.

This chain uses TRBV5-6 with TRBJ1-5; D uncertain. V lost 3 bases, J lost 0 bases, and 13 bases lay in between. The germline CDR1 and CDR2 sequences are SGHDT and YYEEEE. This CDR3 has 16 amino acids. CDR3 sequence reads: CASSSFSGDSNQPQHF. The CDR3 DNA reads as TGTGCCAGCAGCTCTTTCTCGGGAGATAGCAATCAGCCCCAGCATTTT. The variable domain in full, with the rest retrieved from reference TRBV5-6 and TRBJ1-5, is DAGVTQSPTHLIKTRGQQVTLRCSPKSGHDTVSWYQQALGQGPQFIFQYYEEEERQRGNFPDRFSGHQFPNYSSELNVNALLLGDSALYLCASSSFSGDSNQPQHFGDGTRLSIL.

This clone was recorded a few times. As DNA, the CDR3 is TGTGCCAGCTCACCGTTAGAGAACACTGAAGCTTTCTTT. This gives the protein CASSPLENTEAFF. This chain connects TRBV18 to TRBJ1-1; D is uncertain. V lost 3 bases and J 1 base, leaving 6 bases between the germline ends. The CDR3 covers 13 residues. Germline V CDR1 and CDR2: KGHSH, LQKENI. Supplemented by reference TRBV18 and TRBJ1-1, the full variable domain reads NAGVMQNPRHLVRRRGQEARLRCSPMKGHSHVYWYRQLPEEGLKFMVYLQKENIIDESGMPKERFSAEFPKEGPSILRIQQVVRGDSAAYFCASSPLENTEAFFGQGTRLTVV.

V is TRBV7-9 and J is TRBJ1-2, with D possibly TRBD1 on 6 matching bases. Trimming cost V 2 bases and J 8 bases, with 12 bases left between them. This CDR3 spans 13 amino acids. Germline V lookup: CDR1 SEHNR, CDR2 FQNEAQ (reference sequence). The CDR3 spells CASSLTGRYGYTF. CDR3 in DNA: TGTGCCAGCAGCTTAACAGGGCGGTACGGCTACACCTTC.

This rearrangement joins TRBV5-1 to TRBJ2-1; D possibly corresponds to TRBD1 (6 bases). V shed 4 bases and J shed 5 bases, with 10 bases lying between them. The CDR3 is 13 residues long. Germline V gene data show CDR1 as SGHRS and CDR2 as YFSETQ. Here the CDR3 DNA reads TGCGCCAGCAGCCACGGACAGAACAATGAGCAGTTCTTC. It specifies CASSHGQNNEQFF. Drawing the rest from reference TRBV5-1 and TRBJ2-1, the complete variable domain is KAGVTQTPRYLIKTRGQQVTLSCSPISGHRSVSWYQQTPGQGLQFLFEYFSETQRNKGNFPGRFSGRQFSNSRSEMNVSTLELGDSALYLCASSHGQNNEQFFGPGTRLTVL.

This clone was seen more than once but under ten times. This chain connects TRBV30 to TRBJ1-1; 7 bases align to TRBD1. Trimming took 5 bases from V and 7 from J; bases not matched to a gene: 4. From germline, CDR1 is GTSNPN and CDR2 SVGIG (reference sequence). The CDR3 sequence is 11 residues long. The CDR3 loop is CAWGWTGEAFF. In nucleotides, the CDR3 is TGTGCCTGGGGTTGGACAGGTGAAGCTTTCTTT. Filled out from reference TRBV30 and TRBJ1-1, the complete variable domain reads SQTIHQWPATLVQPVGSPLSLECTVEGTSNPNLYWYRQAAGRGLQLLFYSVGIGQISSEVPQNLSASRPQDRQFILSSKKLLLSDSGFYLCAWGWTGEAFFGQGTRLTVV.

This chain uses TRBV24-1 with TRBJ2-1; D unclear. V dropped 4 bases and J dropped 4 bases, with 16 bases sitting between them. Germline CDR1 reads KGHDR; CDR2 reads SFDVKD. This CDR3 has 16 amino acids. The CDR3 DNA is TGTGCCACCAGTGACCGCGAGGATACGATTTACAATGAGCAGTTCTTC. It encodes CATSDREDTIYNEQFF.

The V gene is TRBV6-2 or TRBV6-3, the J gene TRBJ2-3; D unresolved. Between the trimmed V and J ends, which lost 4 bases and 6 bases, there was a span of 17 bases. Looked up from germline, CDR1 is MNHEY and CDR2 is SVGEGT. The length of the CDR3 is 15 residues. The CDR3 loop is CASSSTITTSDTQYF. CDR3 bases: TGTGCCAGCAGTTCGACGATTACTACCTCGGATACGCAGTATTTT.

The sample holds one count of this clone. The chain links TRBV12-3 or TRBV12-4 to TRBJ2-7; 8 nucleotides line up with TRBD1. This CDR3 spans 13 amino acids. V dropped 6 bases and J dropped 1; count of bases not matched to a gene: 2. CDR3 protein: CASRGTGSYEQYF. In DNA form, the CDR3 reads TGTGCCAGCAGGGGGACAGGTTCCTACGAGCAGTACTTC.

The chain is built from TRBV19 and TRBJ2-2, with 9 nucleotides matching TRBD2. V lost 2 bases and J lost 2; bases outside the gene matches: 9. The V gene's germline CDR1 is LNHDA and CDR2 SQIVND (reference sequence). CDR3 length: 18 residues. The CDR3 sequence is CASSIISGGLGNTGELFF. In DNA form, the CDR3 reads TGTGCCAGTAGTATAATTAGCGGGGGCCTAGGCAACACCGGGGAGCTGTTTTTT.